A selection of T cell receptor beta chains follows, all from one sample in a study of blood T cell repertoires in COVID-19. Clones were read by immunoSEQ multiplex PCR, and TCRdb kept only the in-frame ones, dropping some. The data contain over 200,000 clones, 75% to 90% of them singletons. What was sequenced was PBMCs or T cells enriched from blood (not recorded which). These receptors were collected from a man in his forties who had recovered from COVID-19. CDR3s include the opening cysteine and the closing phenylalanine or tryptophan. A D gene is named only where the DNA matches it firmly. Size values are once, few and many counts, or a class for expanded clones, and some rows have none.

clone_size d_call j_call v_call cdr3_nt cdr3_aa
- TRBD1 TRBJ1-2 TRBV7-8 TGTGCCAGCAGCTTAAAGGACAGGGCCCCTCCTAACTATGGCTACACCTTC CASSLKDRAPPNYGYTF
- TRBD1 TRBJ2-2 TRBV7-2 TGTGCCAGCAGCTCATCAGGGACAGTGCTCTGGGGGGAGCTGTTTTTT CASSSSGTVLWGELFF
once TRBD2 TRBJ2-3 TRBV3-1/TRBV3-2 TGTGCCAGCAGCCGTAACCCGGGACTAGCGGGAGGGCCATCGGATACGCAGTATTTT CASSRNPGLAGGPSDTQYF
few - TRBJ2-7 TRBV5-8 TGTGCCAGTAGGACTCGACACTCCTACGAGCAGTACTTC CASRTRHSYEQYF
few - TRBJ1-5 TRBV12-5 TGTGCTAGTGGTTTGGCGGCAGGGGGCAATCAGCCCCAGCATTTT CASGLAAGGNQPQHF
- - TRBJ2-3 TRBV29-1 TGCAGCGTTGAAGATCTAGCGCCAGATACGCAGTATTTT CSVEDLAPDTQYF
- - TRBJ1-4 TRBV7-9 TGTGCCAGCAGCTTAGGTTTTGCAGGGACTAATGAAAAACTGTTTTTT CASSLGFAGTNEKLFF
- TRBD1 TRBJ2-7 TRBV30 TGTGCCTGGAGTGTACTGGACAGGCCCGGGGAGCAGTACTTC CAWSVLDRPGEQYF
- TRBD1 TRBJ1-5 TRBV7-9 TGTGCCAGCAGCCGGACAGGGGCGGAAAACCAGCCCCAGCATTTT CASSRTGAENQPQHF
- - TRBJ2-1 TRBV7-3 TGTGCCAGCAGCCCAAGGGGGGGCAATGAGCAGTTCTTC CASSPRGGNEQFF
- - TRBJ2-7 TRBV7-8 TGTGCCAGCGGGGGGTCTAGCACACAATCCTACGAGCAGTACTTC CASGGSSTQSYEQYF
few TRBD1 TRBJ1-2 TRBV5-6 TGTGCCAGCAGCCGGACAGGGCAGTGGGGCTACACCTTC CASSRTGQWGYTF
- TRBD2 TRBJ2-3 TRBV7-6 TGTGCCAGCGTAGCGGGAGGGTCAGATACGCAGTATTTT CASVAGGSDTQYF
- - TRBJ2-1 TRBV9 TGTGCCAGCAGCGTTGGTAGCGGTGCCCCCAAGGGCAATGAGCAGTTCTTC CASSVGSGAPKGNEQFF
- TRBD2 TRBJ2-7 TRBV3-1/TRBV3-2 TGTGCCAGCAGCCAAGACTTTGCGGGAGTATTCTCCTACGAGCAGTACTTC CASSQDFAGVFSYEQYF
- - TRBJ1-3 TRBV6-5 TGTGCCAGCAAAACCGTGGCAACTGGAAACACCATATATTTT CASKTVATGNTIYF
- TRBD1 TRBJ1-2 TRBV7-2 TGTGCCAGCAGCTTAGGAGGACAGGACTATGGCTACACCTTC CASSLGGQDYGYTF
once - TRBJ1-5 TRBV3-1/TRBV3-2 TGTGCCAGCAGCCAAGGGCCCAATCAGCCCCAGCATTTT CASSQGPNQPQHF
- TRBD1 TRBJ2-5 TRBV11-2 TGTGCCAGCAGCCCGGACAGGGTGGCGGGAGAGACCCAGTACTTC CASSPDRVAGETQYF
- - TRBJ1-2 TRBV6-1 TGTGCCAGCAGTGGAGCAGGGGCCGCTGTTTTTGGCTACACCTTC CASSGAGAAVFGYTF
- TRBD1 TRBJ2-7 TRBV3-1/TRBV3-2 TGTGCCAGCAGCCAAGTACCCCGGACAGGGTCTCCCTTATACGAGCAGTACTTC CASSQVPRTGSPLYEQYF
- TRBD2 TRBJ2-5 TRBV20-1 TGCAGTGCTAGTGAGCTAGCGGGAGTGGAGACCCAGTACTTC CSASELAGVETQYF
- - TRBJ2-7 TRBV6-5 TGTGCCAGCAGAACAGGGAGCTCCTACGAGCAGTACTTC CASRTGSSYEQYF
- TRBD1 TRBJ1-1 TRBV4-3 TGCGCCAGCAGCCAAGGGACAGGGGCCGTCGGTGACTCTGAAGCTTTCTTT CASSQGTGAVGDSEAFF
- TRBD1 TRBJ1-1 TRBV5-4 TGTGCCAGCAGCTTGGTTGACAGGGATGACACTGAAGCTTTCTTT CASSLVDRDDTEAFF
- TRBD1 TRBJ1-1 TRBV9 TGTGCCAGCAGCGAGACAGGGAGGACTGAAGCTTTCTTT CASSETGRTEAFF
- - TRBJ2-1 TRBV4-1 TGCGCCAGCAGCCAAGTTTACTCCAATGAGCAGTTCTTC CASSQVYSNEQFF
- - TRBJ1-5 TRBV19 TGTGCCAGTAGGAAATTGGGAGAAAGACAGCCCCAGCATTTT CASRKLGERQPQHF
- - TRBJ2-7 TRBV13 TGTGCCAGCAGCTTGGGCGTGTCCTGGGAGCAGTACTTC CASSLGVSWEQYF
- TRBD1 TRBJ1-5 TRBV19 TGTGCCAGTAGTGACAGGGATCGCAATCAGCCCCAGCATTTT CASSDRDRNQPQHF
- TRBD1 TRBJ1-4 TRBV28 TGTGCCAGCAGTTTTCTGTGGGAAAATACAGGGGGCGATAATGAAAAACTGTTTTTT CASSFLWENTGGDNEKLFF
- TRBD2 TRBJ2-7 TRBV27 TGTGCCAGCAAGGAACGTACTAGCGGGCCCTACGAGCAGTACTTC CASKERTSGPYEQYF
- - TRBJ2-3 TRBV21-1 TGTGCCAGCAGCAACGCCCCGCAGAGCACAGATACGCAGTATTTT CASSNAPQSTDTQYF
- - TRBJ2-5 TRBV19 TGTGCCAGTAGTCCCAGACTAGGACGAGAGACCCAGTACTTC CASSPRLGRETQYF